One sample yielded the 19 T cell receptor beta chains listed below, sequenced in a study of blood T cell repertoires in COVID-19. Clones were sequenced by immunoSEQ multiplex PCR, and TCRdb holds only the in-frame ones, with some missing. The sample holds some 250,000 clones, 70% to 90% seen once. The sequenced sample consisted of peripheral blood. The source is a woman aged 25 to 39 with COVID-19, enrolled during active disease.

The chain joins TRBV5-1 to TRBJ2-5, with 7 bases fitting TRBD1. The CDR3 contains 13 residues. Per germline, CDR1 SGHRS and CDR2 YFSETQ. V shed 3 bases and J 5 bases; nucleotides not matched to a gene: 4. The CDR3 region is CASSSTRGETQYF. The CDR3 nucleotides are TGCGCCAGCAGCTCGACCAGGGGGGAGACCCAGTACTTC.

V usage is TRBV5-1 and J usage is TRBJ2-2, with 8 positions matching TRBD1. CDR3 length: 15 residues. V lost 4 bases, J lost 6 bases, and 8 bases stayed unmatched. Germline CDR1 SGHRS, CDR2 YFSETQ. Here the CDR3 reads CASSPRQGASGELFF. As DNA, the CDR3 is TGCGCCAGCAGCCCTCGGCAGGGGGCTTCCGGGGAGCTGTTTTTT. The whole variable domain, filled in from reference TRBV5-1 and TRBJ2-2, reads KAGVTQTPRYLIKTRGQQVTLSCSPISGHRSVSWYQQTPGQGLQFLFEYFSETQRNKGNFPGRFSGRQFSNSRSEMNVSTLELGDSALYLCASSPRQGASGELFFGEGSRLTVL.

The chain uses TRBV5-1 and TRBJ2-2; tentatively, D is TRBD2 (5 bases). In germline, CDR1 is SGHRS, CDR2 YFSETQ. V gave up 3 bases and J gave up 2 bases, with 11 bases separating them. The CDR3 covers 15 residues. CDR3 coding DNA: TGCGCCAGCAGCTACTTAGCGTTAAACACCGGGGAGCTGTTTTTT. Translation gives CASSYLALNTGELFF.

This clone is a singleton in its sample. The chain links TRBV6-5 to TRBJ1-2; no definite D call. Germline V gives CDR1 MNHEY, CDR2 SVGAGI. CDR3 length: 15 residues. V was trimmed by 7 bases and J by 2 bases, leaving 17 bases between them. In nucleotides, the CDR3 is TGTGCCAGCACCACACCCGGGGATCCGAACTATGGCTACACCTTC. Amino acids: CASTTPGDPNYGYTF.

CDR3 loop: CASSQEGTGAHGAFF. CDR3 in DNA: TGTGCCAGCAGCCAAGAGGGCACAGGGGCCCATGGAGCTTTCTTT. This chain uses TRBV3-1 (or the pseudogene TRBV3-2) with TRBJ1-1; 7 positions agree with TRBD1. The CDR3 spans 15 residues. J lost 10 bases, V lost 0 bases, and 11 bases had no gene match. Germline V gene lookup returns CDR1 LGHDT and CDR2 YNNKEL (reference sequence).

The gene calls are TRBV7-9 and TRBJ2-3; 7 bases map to TRBD2. The length of the CDR3 is 17 residues. Germline V gene data show CDR1 as SEHNR and CDR2 as FQNEAQ (reference sequence). V shed 0 bases, J shed 7 bases, and the junction held 13 bases outside the gene matches. The CDR3 is CASSLAIATSSGNTQYF. The CDR3 DNA reads TGTGCCAGCAGCTTAGCGATAGCGACTAGCTCAGGAAATACGCAGTATTTT.

This chain joins TRBV28 and TRBJ1-2, with a possible D match to TRBD1 (6 bases). This CDR3 has 14 residues. Per the germline V gene, CDR1 is MDHEN and CDR2 is SYDVKM. Trimming stripped 5 bases from V and 5 bases from J, with 15 bases between. CDR3 nucleotides: TGTGCCAGCAGTGCGTCCCCAGGGGTGTATGGCTACACCTTC. The encoded protein is CASSASPGVYGYTF.

The genes are TRBV29-1 and TRBJ1-1; D is unclear. The CDR3 extends over 12 amino acids. Germline loops: CDR1 SQVTM, CDR2 ANQGSEA. Deletions cut 5 bases from V and 4 bases from J, with 11 bases between. CDR3 amino acids: CSVRGRGTEAFF. CDR3 sequence (DNA): TGCAGCGTTCGAGGTCGCGGCACTGAAGCTTTCTTT.

The CDR3 reads CASSPTDYNSPLHF. The CDR3, as DNA: TGTGCCAGCAGCCCGACAGACTATAATTCACCCCTCCACTTT. This chain connects TRBV3-1 (or the pseudogene TRBV3-2) to TRBJ1-6, with D possibly being TRBD1 (5 bases). Germline V CDR1 and CDR2: LGHDT, YNNKEL (reference sequence). This CDR3 is built from 14 residues. Between the trimmed V and J ends, which lost 4 bases and 3 bases, there was a span of 7 bases.

The V call is TRBV6-5, the J call TRBJ2-7, with 8 bases that match TRBD1. This CDR3 is built from 15 residues. V trimming: 2 bases; J trimming: 6 bases; junction bases outside the gene matches: 9. Germline V gene sequence: CDR1 MNHEY, CDR2 SVGAGI. The DNA for the CDR3 is TGTGCCAGCAGTTACCTACCGACAGGGGCGAGCGAGCAGTACTTC. Translation gives CASSYLPTGASEQYF.

This chain connects TRBV2 to TRBJ2-3; D remains ambiguous. The CDR3 has 17 amino acids. The V gene's germline CDR1 is SNHLY and CDR2 FYNNEI. V shed 2 bases and J shed 2 bases, with 17 bases lying between them. The CDR3, as DNA: TGTGCCAGCAGTGAAAGTGGTGGGCCGATTGACACAGATACGCAGTATTTT. It translates to CASSESGGPIDTDTQYF.

V usage is TRBV11-2 and J usage is TRBJ2-3; 11 bases fit TRBD2. CDR1 is SGHAT, CDR2 FQNNGV, per germline. CDR3 length equals 16 residues. The junction had 6 bases not matched to a gene; V was cut back by 4 bases and J by 3 bases. CDR3 residues: CASSSRSGGATDTQYF. The DNA of the CDR3 is TGTGCCAGCAGCTCCCGTAGCGGGGGGGCGACAGATACGCAGTATTTT. Full variable domain (rest looked up from reference TRBV11-2 and TRBJ2-3): EAGVAQSPRYKIIEKRQSVAFWCNPISGHATLYWYQQILGQGPKLLIQFQNNGVVDDSQLPKDRFSAERLKGVDSTLKIQPAKLEDSAVYLCASSSRSGGATDTQYFGPGTRLTVL.

The V and J genes are TRBV6-5 and TRBJ2-1; 9 bases are a match to TRBD2. This CDR3 has 13 residues. In germline, CDR1 is MNHEY, CDR2 SVGAGI. V lost 7 bases and J lost 7; bases outside the gene matches: 5. CDR3 coding DNA: TGTGCCAGCAAGGAGCGGGGGGTTAATGAGCAGTTCTTC. Translation gives CASKERGVNEQFF.

The gene calls are TRBV7-9 and TRBJ2-7; 7 bases fit TRBD1. V lost 7 bases and J lost 2; bases outside the gene matches: 8. The germline gives CDR1 SEHNR, CDR2 FQNEAQ (reference sequence). This CDR3 is built from 14 residues. This CDR3 is CASTGTENPYEQYF. CDR3 nucleotide sequence: TGTGCCAGCACGGGGACAGAGAACCCCTACGAGCAGTACTTC.

The sample holds a few counts of this clone. The chain uses TRBV2 and TRBJ1-1, with 9 bases fitting TRBD1. Trimming removed 7 bases from V and 4 bases from J; junction bases left unmatched: 10. This CDR3 is 15 amino acids long. Germline CDR1 reads SNHLY; CDR2 reads FYNNEI. CDR3 coding DNA: TGTGCCAGCATTTCCGGGACAGGGTATGGCACTGAAGCTTTCTTT. Translation gives CASISGTGYGTEAFF.

V usage is TRBV5-6 and J usage is TRBJ1-1; D gene uncertain. CDR3 length equals 13 residues. V dropped 2 bases and J dropped 1 base, with 6 bases sitting between them. CDR1 is SGHDT, CDR2 YYEEEE, per germline. The CDR3 loop reads CASSFRPNTEAFF. The CDR3 nucleotides read TGTGCCAGCAGCTTCAGGCCGAACACTGAAGCTTTCTTT. The whole variable domain, filled in from reference TRBV5-6 and TRBJ1-1, reads DAGVTQSPTHLIKTRGQQVTLRCSPKSGHDTVSWYQQALGQGPQFIFQYYEEEERQRGNFPDRFSGHQFPNYSSELNVNALLLGDSALYLCASSFRPNTEAFFGQGTRLTVV.

This clone was recorded only once. This sequence joins TRBV5-1 and TRBJ2-1, with a tentative D call TRBD2 (6 bases). The V end was cut by 4 bases, the J end by 8 bases, with 16 bases between. Germline CDR1 and CDR2: SGHRS and YFSETQ. The CDR3 runs to 14 residues. CDR3 protein: CASSGGTPGDEQFF. CDR3 DNA sequence: TGCGCCAGCAGCGGGGGGACCCCCGGGGATGAGCAGTTCTTC.

This clone occurred a few times. The chain joins TRBV9 to TRBJ2-5; possible D gene TRBD2, 5 bases. Deletions cut 3 bases from V and 5 bases from J, with 11 bases between. CDR3 size: 13 residues. CDR1 is SGDLS, CDR2 YYNGEE, per germline. The CDR3 sequence is CASSAGRGETQYF. CDR3 bases: TGTGCCAGCAGCGCGGGGAGAGGGGAGACCCAGTACTTC.

The chain uses TRBV6-5 and TRBJ2-2; TRBD1 aligns across 7 bases. Unmatched junction bases numbered 5, after V lost 0 bases and J lost 7 bases. CDR1 MNHEY and CDR2 SVGAGI come from the germline V gene. There are 15 residues in the CDR3. For the CDR3, the DNA is TGTGCCAGCAGTTACTCGACAGGGCGAGGCGGGGAGCTGTTTTTT. Protein: CASSYSTGRGGELFF.